This note documents a single T cell receptor beta chain sequence. Its antigen is as yet unknown. Data came from immunoSEQ multiplex PCR; TCRdb stores just in-frame clones and leaves some out. This sample has over 120,000 clones, with roughly 89% found just once. This CDR3 has 14 residues. The ends lost 3 bases at V and 6 bases at J; junction bases unmatched: 6. CDR1 MDHEN and CDR2 SYDVKM come from the germline V gene. This specimen comes from a study of T cell responses to AZD1222 COVID-19 vaccine. Study details: Second-dose intervals of approximately 4 or approximately 12 weeks were pooled. Findings and limits, study-wide: Rises in breadth and depth of Spike-specific TCRs came after two AZD1222 doses.

The sequences come from peripheral blood, collected on day 0 of AZD1222 vaccination. This receptor was taken from an adult in good health. The chain links TRBV28 to TRBJ2-5; 8 bases agree with TRBD1. CDR3 DNA sequence: TGTGCCAGCAGTTTCGCCGGGACAGGAAAGACCCAGTACTTC. Translated, it gives CASSFAGTGKTQYF.